This TCR beta chain was obtained from a study of beta chain features in type 1 diabetes. Study context: All samples combined gave roughly 100,000,000 sorted cells for examination.

Expressed TCRB transcripts were sequenced because the isolated RNA had all been reverse transcribed beforehand. Profiled with immunoSEQ multiplex PCR; TCRdb holds only in-frame clones, not every one. Among just over 600,000 clones listed, roughly 15% were seen once. Turning to this clone: What it recognizes is unknown.

The single heparinised draw taken from each donor contained about 100 mL of blood on average. The study's findings and limits: VDJ junctions from patients with type 1 diabetes contained fewer insertions and more deletions.

Germline V gives CDR1 SGHTA, CDR2 FQGNSA. The trim removed 5 bases at V and 0 bases at J, leaving 12 bases unmatched. The CDR3 is made up of 17 amino acids. The sample taken for sequencing was naive CD4+ T cells from blood. This TCR derives from a man younger than 35 in good health. The chain joins TRBV7-2 to TRBJ2-7; 8 bases agree with TRBD2. The CDR3 protein is CASSPGGAGGRSYEQYF. CDR3 coding DNA: TGTGCCAGCAGCCCGGGAGGGGCGGGAGGCCGCTCCTACGAGCAGTACTTC.